This TCR beta chain was identified during a study of blood T cell repertoires in COVID-19. The wider study: Material from acute and convalescent COVID-19 was sourced from the United States, Italy and Spain. T cells, B-cell-depleted T cells, or PBMCs provided the cDNA or gDNA that served as material.

This CDR3 has 14 residues. Per the germline V gene, CDR1 is SGHRS and CDR2 is YFSETQ. Deletions cut 4 bases from V and 0 bases from J, with 10 bases between. Study processing details: Nucleated cell counts were estimated from reference gene primer amplification. TCRdb's copy holds only in-frame clones and misses some; the assay was immunoSEQ multiplex PCR. V and J calls and clone size are as listed in that table; D and trimming were resolved from the DNA. This sample carries 140,000 to 150,000 clones, approximately 86% of them seen once, and the ten largest clones take roughly 2.9%. Sequenced sample: peripheral blood. This TCR was sampled from a woman in her thirties or forties with active or convalescent COVID-19. This chain connects TRBV5-1 to TRBJ1-2, with D possibly TRBD1 on 6 matching bases. In DNA, the CDR3 is TGCGCCAGCAGCGAGACAGGCACTAACTATGGCTACACCTTC. Encoded protein: CASSETGTNYGYTF.